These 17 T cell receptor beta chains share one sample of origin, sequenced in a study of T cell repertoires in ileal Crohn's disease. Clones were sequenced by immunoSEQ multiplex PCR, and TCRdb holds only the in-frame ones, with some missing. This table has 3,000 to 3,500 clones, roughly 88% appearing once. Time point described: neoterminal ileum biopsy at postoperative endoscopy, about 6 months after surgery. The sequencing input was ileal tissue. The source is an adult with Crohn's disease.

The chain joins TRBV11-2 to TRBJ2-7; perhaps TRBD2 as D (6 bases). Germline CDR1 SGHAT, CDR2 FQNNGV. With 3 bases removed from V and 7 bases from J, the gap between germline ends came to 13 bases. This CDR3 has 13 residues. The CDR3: CASSFGDGGEQYF. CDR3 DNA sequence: TGTGCCAGCAGCTTTGGGGATGGGGGGGAGCAGTACTTC.

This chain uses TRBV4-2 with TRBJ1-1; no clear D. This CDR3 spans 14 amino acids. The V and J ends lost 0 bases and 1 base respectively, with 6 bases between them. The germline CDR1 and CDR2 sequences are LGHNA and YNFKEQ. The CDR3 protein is CASSQDSTNTEAFF. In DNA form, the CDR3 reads TGTGCCAGCAGCCAAGATTCTACGAACACTGAAGCTTTCTTT.

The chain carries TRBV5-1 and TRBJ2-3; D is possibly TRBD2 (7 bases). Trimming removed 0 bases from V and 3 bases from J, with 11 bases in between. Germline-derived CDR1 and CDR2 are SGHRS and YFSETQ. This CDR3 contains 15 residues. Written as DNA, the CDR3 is TGCGCCAGCAGCTTGGACGGGGGGCCGACAGATACGCAGTATTTT. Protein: CASSLDGGPTDTQYF.

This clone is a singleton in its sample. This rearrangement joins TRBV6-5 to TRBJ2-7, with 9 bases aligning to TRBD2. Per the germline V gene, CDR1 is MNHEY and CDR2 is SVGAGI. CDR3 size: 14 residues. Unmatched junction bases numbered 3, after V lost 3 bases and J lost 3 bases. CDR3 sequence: CASSYIAGVYEQYF. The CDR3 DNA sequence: TGTGCCAGCAGTTATATAGCGGGGGTCTACGAGCAGTACTTC.

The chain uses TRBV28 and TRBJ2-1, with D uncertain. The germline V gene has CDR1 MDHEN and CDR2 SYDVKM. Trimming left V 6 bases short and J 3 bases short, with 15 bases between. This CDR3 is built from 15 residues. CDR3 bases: TGTGCCAGCAGGGGGTGGGCTTTGAACTACAATGAGCAGTTCTTC. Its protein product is CASRGWALNYNEQFF.

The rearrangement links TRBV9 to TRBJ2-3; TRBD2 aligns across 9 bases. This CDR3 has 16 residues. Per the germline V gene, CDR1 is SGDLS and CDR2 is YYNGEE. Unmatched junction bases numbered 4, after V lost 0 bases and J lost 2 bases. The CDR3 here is CASSVGLAGLTDTQYF. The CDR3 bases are TGTGCCAGCAGCGTAGGTCTAGCGGGACTCACAGATACGCAGTATTTT.

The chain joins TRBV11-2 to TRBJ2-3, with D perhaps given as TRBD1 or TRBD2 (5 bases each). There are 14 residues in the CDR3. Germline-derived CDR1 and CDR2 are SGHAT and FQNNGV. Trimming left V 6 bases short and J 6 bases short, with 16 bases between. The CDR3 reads CASSPRGGWDTQYF. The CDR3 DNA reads TGTGCCAGCAGTCCCCGGGGCGGGTGGGATACGCAGTATTTT. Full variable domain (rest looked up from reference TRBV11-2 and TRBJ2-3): EAGVAQSPRYKIIEKRQSVAFWCNPISGHATLYWYQQILGQGPKLLIQFQNNGVVDDSQLPKDRFSAERLKGVDSTLKIQPAKLEDSAVYLCASSPRGGWDTQYFGPGTRLTVL.

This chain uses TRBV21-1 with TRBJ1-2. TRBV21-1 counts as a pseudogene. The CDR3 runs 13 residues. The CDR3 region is CASSKALSEGYTF. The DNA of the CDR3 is TGTGCCAGCAGCAAAGCCCTCTCGGAAGGCTACACCTTC.

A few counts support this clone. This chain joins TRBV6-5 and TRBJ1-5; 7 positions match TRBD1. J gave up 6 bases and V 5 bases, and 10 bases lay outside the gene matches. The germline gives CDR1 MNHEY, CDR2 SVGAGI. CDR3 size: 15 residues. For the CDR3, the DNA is TGTGCCAGCAGTCCCCAACAGGGGCAGGGTCAGCCCCAGCATTTT. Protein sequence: CASSPQQGQGQPQHF.

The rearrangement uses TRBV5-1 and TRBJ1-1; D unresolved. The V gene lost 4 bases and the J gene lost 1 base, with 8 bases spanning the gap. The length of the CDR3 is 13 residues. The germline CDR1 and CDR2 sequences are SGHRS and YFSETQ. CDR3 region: CASSAAENTEAFF. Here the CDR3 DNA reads TGCGCCAGCAGCGCCGCAGAGAACACTGAAGCTTTCTTT.

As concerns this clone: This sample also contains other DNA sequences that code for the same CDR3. The CDR3 protein is CASSLGGDQPQHF. The CDR3 bases are TGCGCCAGCAGCTTGGGAGGGGATCAGCCCCAGCATTTT. The chain links TRBV5-1 to TRBJ1-5; a weak D match, TRBD1 (5 bases). Per the germline V gene, CDR1 is SGHRS and CDR2 is YFSETQ. This CDR3 region has 13 residues. Trimming cost V 0 bases and J 5 bases, with 6 bases left between them.

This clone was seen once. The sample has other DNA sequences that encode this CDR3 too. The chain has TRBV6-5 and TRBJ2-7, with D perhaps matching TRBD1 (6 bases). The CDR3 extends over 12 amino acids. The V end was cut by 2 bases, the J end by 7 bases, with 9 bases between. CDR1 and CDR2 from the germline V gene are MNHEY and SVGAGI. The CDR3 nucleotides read TGTGCCAGCAGTTACAGGGGGTATGAGCAGTACTTC. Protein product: CASSYRGYEQYF.

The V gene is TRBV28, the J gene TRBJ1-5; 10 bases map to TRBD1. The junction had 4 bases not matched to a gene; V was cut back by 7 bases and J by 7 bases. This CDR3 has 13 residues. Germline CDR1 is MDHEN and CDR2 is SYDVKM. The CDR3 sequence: CASTGTGVQPQHF. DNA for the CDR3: TGTGCCAGCACCGGGACAGGGGTGCAGCCCCAGCATTTT.

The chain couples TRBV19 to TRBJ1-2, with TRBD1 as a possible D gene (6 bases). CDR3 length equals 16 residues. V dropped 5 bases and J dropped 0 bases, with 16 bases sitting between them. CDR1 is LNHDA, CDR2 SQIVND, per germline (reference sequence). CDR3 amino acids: CASSSPLGAANYGYTF. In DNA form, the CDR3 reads TGTGCCAGTAGTTCCCCTTTGGGGGCAGCTAACTATGGCTACACCTTC. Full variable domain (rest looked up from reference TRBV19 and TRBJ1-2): DGGITQSPKYLFRKEGQNVTLSCEQNLNHDAMYWYRQDPGQGLRLIYYSQIVNDFQKGDIAEGYSVSREKKESFPLTVTSAQKNPTAFYLCASSSPLGAANYGYTFGSGTRLTVV.

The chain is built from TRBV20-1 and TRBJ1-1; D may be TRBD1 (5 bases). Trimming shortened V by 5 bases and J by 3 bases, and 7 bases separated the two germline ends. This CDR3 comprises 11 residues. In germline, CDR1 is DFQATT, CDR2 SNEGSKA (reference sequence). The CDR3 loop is CSALGDTEAFF. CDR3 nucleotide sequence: TGCAGTGCTCTAGGGGACACTGAAGCTTTCTTT.

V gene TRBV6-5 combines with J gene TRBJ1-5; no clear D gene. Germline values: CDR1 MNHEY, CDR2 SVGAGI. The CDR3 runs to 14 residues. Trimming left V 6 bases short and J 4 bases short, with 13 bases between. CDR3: CASSPGRANQPQHF. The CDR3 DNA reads TGTGCCAGCAGCCCCGGACGGGCAAATCAGCCCCAGCATTTT.

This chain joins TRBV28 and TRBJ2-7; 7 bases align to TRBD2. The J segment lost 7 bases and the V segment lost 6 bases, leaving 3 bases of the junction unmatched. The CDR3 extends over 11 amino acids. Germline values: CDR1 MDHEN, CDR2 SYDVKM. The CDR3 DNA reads TGTGCCAGCAGCCTCGGGAGGGAGCAGTACTTC. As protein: CASSLGREQYF.